This T cell receptor (beta chain) was recovered during a study of a mutant IDH1 vaccine in newly diagnosed glioma. Time point indicated: week 11, during vaccination. Doses consisted of 300 ug of mutant IDH1 20-mer peptide each, paired with topical imiquimod. Generated by immunoSEQ multiplex PCR, the TCRdb table keeps only in-frame clones and is missing some. The data show about 40,000 clones, 84% seen once. The CDR3 contains 14 residues. V lost 5 bases, J lost 4 bases, and 15 bases lay in between. Germline V gene data show CDR1 as SGHRS and CDR2 as YFSETQ. Concerning this clone: Its antigen is not known.

V and J are TRBV5-1 and TRBJ1-2, with D maybe TRBD1 (6 bases). The TCR sequence derives from a man between 40 and 49 years old with glioma. Specimen: PBMCs, collected from a glioma patient whose treatment included an IDH1 peptide vaccine. The CDR3 sequence: CASSSGGASYGYTF. The CDR3 DNA is TGCGCCAGCAGTTCGGGGGGGGCCTCCTATGGCTACACCTTC.